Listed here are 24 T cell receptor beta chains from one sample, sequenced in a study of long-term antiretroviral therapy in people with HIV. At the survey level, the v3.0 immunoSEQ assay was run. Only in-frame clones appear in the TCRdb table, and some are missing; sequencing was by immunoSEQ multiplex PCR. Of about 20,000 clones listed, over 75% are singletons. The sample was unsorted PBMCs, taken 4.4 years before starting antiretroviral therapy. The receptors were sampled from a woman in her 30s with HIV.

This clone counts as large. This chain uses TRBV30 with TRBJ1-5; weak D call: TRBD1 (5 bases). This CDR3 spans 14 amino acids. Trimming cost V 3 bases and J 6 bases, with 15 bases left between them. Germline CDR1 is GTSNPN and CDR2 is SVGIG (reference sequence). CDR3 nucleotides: TGTGCCTGGAGCGGCGGGGGAAGGAGTCAGCCCCAGCATTTT. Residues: CAWSGGGRSQPQHF.

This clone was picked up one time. The chain's CDR3 is CASSLAALRGRASSTDTQYF. Written as DNA, the CDR3 is TGTGCCAGCAGCTTAGCGGCCCTTAGAGGAAGGGCCTCTAGCACAGATACGCAGTATTTT. The chain uses TRBV7-8 and TRBJ2-3; D remains ambiguous. Per the germline V gene, CDR1 is SGHVS and CDR2 is FQNEAQ. This CDR3 has 20 residues. Trimming removed 0 bases from V and 0 bases from J, with 22 bases in between.

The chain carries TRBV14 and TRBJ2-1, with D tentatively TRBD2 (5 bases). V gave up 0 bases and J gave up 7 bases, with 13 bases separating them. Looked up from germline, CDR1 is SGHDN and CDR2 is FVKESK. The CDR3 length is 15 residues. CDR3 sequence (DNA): TGTGCCAGCAGCCAAGACCGGGAACGATTGAATGAGCAGTTCTTC. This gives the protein CASSQDRERLNEQFF.

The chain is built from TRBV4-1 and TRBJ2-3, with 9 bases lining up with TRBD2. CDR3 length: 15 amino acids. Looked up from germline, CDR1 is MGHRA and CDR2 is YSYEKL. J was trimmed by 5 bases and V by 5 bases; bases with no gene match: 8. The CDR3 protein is CASSYRGGAEDTQYF. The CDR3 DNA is TGCGCCAGCAGCTACCGCGGGGGGGCCGAAGATACGCAGTATTTT.

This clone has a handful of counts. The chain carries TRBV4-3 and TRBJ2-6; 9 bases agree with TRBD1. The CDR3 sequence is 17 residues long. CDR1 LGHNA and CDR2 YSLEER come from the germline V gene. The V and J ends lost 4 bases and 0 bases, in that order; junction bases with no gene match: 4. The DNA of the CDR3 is TGCGCCAGCAGCCGGGACAGGGCGAGCTCTGGGGCCAACGTCCTGACTTTC. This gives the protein CASSRDRASSGANVLTF.

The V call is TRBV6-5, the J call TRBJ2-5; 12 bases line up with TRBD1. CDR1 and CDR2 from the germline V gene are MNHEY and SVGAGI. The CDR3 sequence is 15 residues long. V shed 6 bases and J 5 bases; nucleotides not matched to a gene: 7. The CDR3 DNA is TGTGCCAGCAGCCCAGGGACAGGGGGCTTGGAGACCCAGTACTTC. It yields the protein CASSPGTGGLETQYF.

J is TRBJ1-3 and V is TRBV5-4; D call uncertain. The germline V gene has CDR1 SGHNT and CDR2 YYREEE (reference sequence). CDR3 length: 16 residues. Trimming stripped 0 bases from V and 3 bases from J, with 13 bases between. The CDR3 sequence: CASSLAGRDIGNTIYF. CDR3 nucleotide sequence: TGTGCCAGCAGCTTGGCGGGCAGAGACATTGGAAACACCATATATTTT.

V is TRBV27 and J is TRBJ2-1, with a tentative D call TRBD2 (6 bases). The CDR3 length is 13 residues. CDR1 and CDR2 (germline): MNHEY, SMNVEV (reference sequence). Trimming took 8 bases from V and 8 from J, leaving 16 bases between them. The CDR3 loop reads CASWAGGIDEQFF. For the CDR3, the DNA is TGTGCCAGCTGGGCCGGGGGAATCGATGAGCAGTTCTTC.

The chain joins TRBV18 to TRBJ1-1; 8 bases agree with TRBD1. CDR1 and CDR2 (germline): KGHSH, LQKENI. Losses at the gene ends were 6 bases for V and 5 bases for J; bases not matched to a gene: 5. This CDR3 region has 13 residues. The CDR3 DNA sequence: TGTGCCAGCTCCCAAGGACAGGGAACTGAAGCTTTCTTT. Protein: CASSQGQGTEAFF.

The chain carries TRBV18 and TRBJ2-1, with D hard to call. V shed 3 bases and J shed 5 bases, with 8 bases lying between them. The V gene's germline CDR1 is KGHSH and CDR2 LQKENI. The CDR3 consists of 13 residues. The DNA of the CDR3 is TGTGCCAGCTCACCGCGGACGAACAATGAGCAGTTCTTC. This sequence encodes CASSPRTNNEQFF.

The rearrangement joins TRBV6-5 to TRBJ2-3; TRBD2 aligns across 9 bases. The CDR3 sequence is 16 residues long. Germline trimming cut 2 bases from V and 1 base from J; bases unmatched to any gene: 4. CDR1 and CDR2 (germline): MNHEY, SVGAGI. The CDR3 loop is CASSYIQRGGTDTQYF. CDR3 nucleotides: TGTGCCAGCAGTTACATCCAGCGGGGGGGCACAGATACGCAGTATTTT.

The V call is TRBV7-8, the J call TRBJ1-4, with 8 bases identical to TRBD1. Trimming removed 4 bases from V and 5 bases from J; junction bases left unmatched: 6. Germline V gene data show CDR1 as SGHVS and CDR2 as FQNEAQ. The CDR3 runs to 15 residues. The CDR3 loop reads CASSSGQGGNEKLFF. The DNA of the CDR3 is TGTGCCAGCAGCTCCGGACAGGGAGGGAATGAAAAACTGTTTTTT. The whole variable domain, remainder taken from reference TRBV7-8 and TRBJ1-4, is GAGVSQSPRYKVAKRGQDVALRCDPISGHVSLFWYQQALGQGPEFLTYFQNEAQLDKSGLPSDRFFAERPEGSVSTLKIQRTQQEDSAVYLCASSSGQGGNEKLFFGSGTQLSVL.

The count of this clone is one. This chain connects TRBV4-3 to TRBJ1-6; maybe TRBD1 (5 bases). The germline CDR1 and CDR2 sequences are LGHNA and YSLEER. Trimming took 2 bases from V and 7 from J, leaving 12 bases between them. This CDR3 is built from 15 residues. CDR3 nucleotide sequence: TGCGCCAGCAGCCAACTAGACAGTGCCAATTCACCCCTCCACTTT. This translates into CASSQLDSANSPLHF.

The DNA for the CDR3 is TGTGCCAGCAGCCTGTCTGGGACGGCGAACACTGAAGCTTTCTTT. Translating it yields CASSLSGTANTEAFF. The rearrangement joins TRBV11-2 to TRBJ1-1; the D gene is possibly TRBD1 (5 bases). From germline, CDR1 is SGHAT and CDR2 FQNNGV. CDR3 length equals 15 residues. Trimming shortened V by 5 bases and J by 1 base, and 14 bases separated the two germline ends.

The DNA for the CDR3 is TGTGCCAGCAGTCCTGGACAGGGGACTAATGAAAAACTGTTTTTT. Translating it yields CASSPGQGTNEKLFF. This chain joins TRBV6-5 and TRBJ1-4, with TRBD1 matching over 9 bases. The CDR3 covers 15 residues. From germline, CDR1 is MNHEY and CDR2 SVGAGI. With 5 bases clipped from V and 2 bases from J, the junction kept 3 bases outside the gene matches.

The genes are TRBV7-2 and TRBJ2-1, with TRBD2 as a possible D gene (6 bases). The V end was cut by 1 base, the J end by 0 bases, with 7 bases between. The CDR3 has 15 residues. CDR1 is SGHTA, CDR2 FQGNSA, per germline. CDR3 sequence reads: CASSLGGDSYNEQFF. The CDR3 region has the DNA TGTGCCAGCAGCTTAGGGGGGGACTCCTACAATGAGCAGTTCTTC. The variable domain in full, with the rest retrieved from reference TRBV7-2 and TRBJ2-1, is GAGVSQSPSNKVTEKGKDVELRCDPISGHTALYWYRQSLGQGLEFLIYFQGNSAPDKSGLPSDRFSAERTGGSVSTLTIQRTQQEDSAVYLCASSLGGDSYNEQFFGPGTRLTVL.

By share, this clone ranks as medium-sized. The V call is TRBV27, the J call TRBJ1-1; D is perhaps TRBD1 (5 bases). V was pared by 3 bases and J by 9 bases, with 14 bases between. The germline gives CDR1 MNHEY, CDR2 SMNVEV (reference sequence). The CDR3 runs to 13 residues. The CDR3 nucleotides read TGTGCCAGCAGTTTTGCAGGGTCGCCCAAAGCTTTCTTT. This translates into CASSFAGSPKAFF.

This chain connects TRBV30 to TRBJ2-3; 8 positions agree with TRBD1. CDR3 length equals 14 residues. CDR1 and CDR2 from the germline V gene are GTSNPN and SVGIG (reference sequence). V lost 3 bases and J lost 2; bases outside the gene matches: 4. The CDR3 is CAWSRGRNTDTQYF. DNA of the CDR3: TGTGCCTGGAGCAGGGGGCGGAACACAGATACGCAGTATTTT.

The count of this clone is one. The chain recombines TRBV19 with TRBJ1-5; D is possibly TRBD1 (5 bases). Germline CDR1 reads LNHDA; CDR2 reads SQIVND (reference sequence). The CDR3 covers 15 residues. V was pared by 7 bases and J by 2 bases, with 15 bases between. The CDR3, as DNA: TGTGCCAGTAAGACAGACCGATTGCGCAATCAGCCCCAGCATTTT. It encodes CASKTDRLRNQPQHF.

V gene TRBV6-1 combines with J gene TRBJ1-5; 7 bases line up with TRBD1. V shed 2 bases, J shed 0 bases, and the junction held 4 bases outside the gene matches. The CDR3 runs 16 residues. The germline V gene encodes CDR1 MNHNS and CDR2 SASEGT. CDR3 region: CASSEQGQYSNQPQHF. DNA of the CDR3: TGTGCCAGCAGTGAACAGGGACAGTATAGCAATCAGCCCCAGCATTTT.

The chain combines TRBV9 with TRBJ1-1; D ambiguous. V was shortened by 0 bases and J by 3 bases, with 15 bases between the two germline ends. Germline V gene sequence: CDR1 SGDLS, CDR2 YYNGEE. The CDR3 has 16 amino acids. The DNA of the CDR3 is TGTGCCAGCAGCGTAGGAGGTGGGATTGGGGACACTGAAGCTTTCTTT. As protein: CASSVGGGIGDTEAFF.

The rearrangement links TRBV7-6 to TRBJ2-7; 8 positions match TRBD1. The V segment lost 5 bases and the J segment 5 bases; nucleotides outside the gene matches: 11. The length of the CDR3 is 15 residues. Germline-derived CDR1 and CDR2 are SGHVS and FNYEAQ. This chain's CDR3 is CASSVSGQGTHEQYF. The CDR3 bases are TGTGCCAGCAGCGTATCCGGACAGGGAACCCACGAGCAGTACTTC.

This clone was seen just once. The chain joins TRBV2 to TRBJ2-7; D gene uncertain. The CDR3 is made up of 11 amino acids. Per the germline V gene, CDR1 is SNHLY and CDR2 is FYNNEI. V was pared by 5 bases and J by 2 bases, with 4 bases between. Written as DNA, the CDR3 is TGTGCCAGCAGTCCCGCCTACGAGCAGTACTTC. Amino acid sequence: CASSPAYEQYF.

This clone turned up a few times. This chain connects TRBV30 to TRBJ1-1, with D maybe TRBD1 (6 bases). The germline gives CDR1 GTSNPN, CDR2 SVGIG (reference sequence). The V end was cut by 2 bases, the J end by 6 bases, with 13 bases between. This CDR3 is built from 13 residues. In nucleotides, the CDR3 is TGTGCCTGGAGTTCCGGGGGCCACCCTGAAGCTTTCTTT. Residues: CAWSSGGHPEAFF. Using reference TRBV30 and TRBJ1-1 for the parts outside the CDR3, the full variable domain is SQTIHQWPATLVQPVGSPLSLECTVEGTSNPNLYWYRQAAGRGLQLLFYSVGIGQISSEVPQNLSASRPQDRQFILSSKKLLLSDSGFYLCAWSSGGHPEAFFGQGTRLTVV.